Below, 30 T cell receptor beta chains from the same sample are listed, as sequenced in a study of blood T cell repertoires in COVID-19. Some clones are missing from TCRdb's copy, which holds only in-frame ones; the method was immunoSEQ multiplex PCR. The table records about 110,000 clones, approximately 88% of them present only once. Source material: peripheral blood. The receptors originated from a woman between 65 and 79 years old with acute or convalescent COVID-19.

The genes are TRBV24-1 and TRBJ1-1; D perhaps matches TRBD1 (5 bases). The CDR3 covers 13 residues. V dropped 10 bases and J dropped 2 bases, with 13 bases sitting between them. Germline values: CDR1 KGHDR, CDR2 SFDVKD. Here the CDR3 DNA reads TGTGCCACGCCGCGGGGCCTCAACACTGAAGCTTTCTTT. Its translation is CATPRGLNTEAFF.

In this sample, this clone turned up once. The gene calls are TRBV6-5 and TRBJ2-7, with D uncertain. The CDR3 loop spans 14 amino acids. The V and J ends lost 10 bases and 0 bases respectively, with 16 bases between them. The germline gives CDR1 MNHEY, CDR2 SVGAGI. CDR3 coding DNA: TGTGCCACAAGAGGAACCTACGCCTCCTACGAGCAGTACTTC. Amino acids: CATRGTYASYEQYF.

This chain joins TRBV6-4 and TRBJ2-1; 13 bases map to TRBD2. Germline CDR1 is MRHNA and CDR2 is SNTAGT. The CDR3 spans 18 residues. V shed 2 bases, J shed 4 bases, and the junction held 8 bases outside the gene matches. The CDR3 nucleotides are TGTGCCAGCAGTGACGAAGAGGGGACTAGCGGGATGTACAATGAGCAGTTCTTC. Translation gives CASSDEEGTSGMYNEQFF.

The CDR3 region is CASMRTGTGAGQPQHF. The CDR3, as DNA: TGTGCCAGTATGAGAACGGGGACAGGGGCCGGTCAGCCCCAGCATTTT. The gene calls are TRBV19 and TRBJ1-5, with 10 bases identical to TRBD1. CDR3 length: 16 amino acids. V was pared by 7 bases and J by 6 bases, with 12 bases of the junction left unmatched. Germline V gene sequence: CDR1 LNHDA, CDR2 SQIVND (reference sequence).

The rearrangement joins TRBV4-1 to TRBJ1-6, with 7 nucleotides matching TRBD1. The CDR3 is made up of 16 amino acids. Trimming cost V 3 bases and J 8 bases; bases outside gene matches: 10. Germline V gene data show CDR1 as MGHRA and CDR2 as YSYEKL. The CDR3 nucleotides read TGCGCCAGCAGCCAGGGCGTGACAGGGTTTGATTCACCCCTCCACTTT. Its protein product is CASSQGVTGFDSPLHF.

The chain employs TRBV19 and TRBJ1-6; unclear D gene. Trimming left V 11 bases short and J 4 bases short, with 15 bases between. There are 14 residues in the CDR3. Looked up from germline, CDR1 is LNHDA and CDR2 is SQIVND (reference sequence). The CDR3 DNA reads TGTGCCTCCTCGCCTCCGGGTTATAATTCACCCCTCCACTTT. Its translation is CASSPPGYNSPLHF. The whole variable domain, filled in from reference TRBV19 and TRBJ1-6, reads DGGITQSPKYLFRKEGQNVTLSCEQNLNHDAMYWYRQDPGQGLRLIYYSQIVNDFQKGDIAEGYSVSREKKESFPLTVTSAQKNPTAFYLCASSPPGYNSPLHFGNGTRLTVT.

This chain uses TRBV6-5 with TRBJ1-2; 9 bases fit TRBD1. The ends lost 6 bases at V and 7 bases at J; junction bases unmatched: 12. This CDR3 region has 15 residues. Germline V CDR1 and CDR2: MNHEY, SVGAGI. The DNA of the CDR3 is TGTGCCAGCAGCCGAGGGGGGACAGGGTGGGCTGGCTACACCTTC. It yields the protein CASSRGGTGWAGYTF.

This clone was observed a handful of times. The chain links TRBV7-9 to TRBJ1-1, with D perhaps TRBD1 (6 bases). From germline, CDR1 is SEHNR and CDR2 FQNEAQ (reference sequence). This CDR3 has 16 residues. The germline V and J ends were trimmed by 4 bases and 5 bases, with 20 bases remaining between them. This CDR3 reads CASSSPRATGLTEAFF. For the CDR3, the DNA is TGTGCCAGCAGCTCTCCCCGGGCAACAGGGCTGACTGAAGCTTTCTTT.

This rearrangement joins TRBV10-3 to TRBJ2-5; no clear D gene. Trimming removed 4 bases from V and 5 bases from J, with 5 bases in between. This CDR3 region has 11 residues. CDR1 ENHRY and CDR2 SYGVKD come from the germline V gene. The CDR3 DNA reads as TGTGCCATCAGTGCGGAGGAGACCCAGTACTTC. It translates to CAISAEETQYF.

This chain's CDR3 is CASSISRLAGALGDEQFF. The CDR3 nucleotides read TGTGCCAGTAGTATCTCACGGCTAGCGGGCGCCCTCGGCGATGAGCAGTTCTTC. V gene TRBV19 combines with J gene TRBJ2-1, with 8 bases that match TRBD2. Germline CDR1 reads LNHDA; CDR2 reads SQIVND (reference sequence). The CDR3 has 18 amino acids. V shed 3 bases, J shed 8 bases, and the junction held 18 bases outside the gene matches.

The chain employs TRBV6-2 or TRBV6-3 and TRBJ1-5; 9 bases line up with TRBD1. Germline V gene data show CDR1 as MNHEY and CDR2 as SVGEGT. The CDR3 extends over 16 amino acids. V was pared by 4 bases and J by 3 bases, with 7 bases of the junction left unmatched. The CDR3 sequence is CASSSFDRGINQPQHF. The CDR3 DNA is TGTGCCAGCAGTTCTTTCGACAGGGGGATCAATCAGCCCCAGCATTTT.

The sample holds one count of this clone. The chain couples TRBV6-4 to TRBJ1-1; D is unresolved. V was trimmed by 4 bases and J by 1 base, leaving 7 bases between them. Germline values: CDR1 MRHNA, CDR2 SNTAGT. This CDR3 has 13 residues. The CDR3 nucleotides are TGTGCCAGCAGTGTACATGGGAACACTGAAGCTTTCTTT. It translates to CASSVHGNTEAFF.

This clone was seen only a few times. The V and J genes are TRBV10-1 and TRBJ2-7, with 8 bases that match TRBD2. The germline V gene has CDR1 WNHNN and CDR2 SYGVQD (reference sequence). CDR3 length equals 14 residues. The V segment lost 5 bases and the J segment 2 bases; nucleotides outside the gene matches: 5. The CDR3 DNA sequence: TGCGCCAGCAGTCAAAGCGGGAGCCCCTACGAGCAGTACTTC. Amino acids: CASSQSGSPYEQYF.

The CDR3 DNA reads as TGTGCCAGCGGCTGGTCTGGCTCCAGCTCCTACGAGCAGTACTTC. As protein: CASGWSGSSSYEQYF. This rearrangement joins TRBV6-5 to TRBJ2-7, with D uncertain. Trimming left V 8 bases short and J 0 bases short, with 17 bases between. CDR1 and CDR2 (germline): MNHEY, SVGAGI. This CDR3 has 15 residues.

The rearrangement joins TRBV5-6 to TRBJ1-1, with D perhaps TRBD1 (6 bases). V was cut by 0 bases and J by 4 bases, with 10 bases left in between. The CDR3 has 14 amino acids. The germline CDR1 and CDR2 sequences are SGHDT and YYEEEE. The CDR3 coding sequence is TGTGCCAGCAGCTTGGTACAGGGAGTCACTGAAGCTTTCTTT. Its translation: CASSLVQGVTEAFF.

The chain employs TRBV6-2 or TRBV6-3 and TRBJ1-5; D unclear. The germline gives CDR1 MNHEY, CDR2 SVGEGT. The CDR3 extends over 18 amino acids. V lost 2 bases and J 0 bases, leaving 17 bases between the germline ends. For the CDR3, the DNA is TGTGCCAGCAGTTACCGCAGTGGAGAATTATATAGCAATCAGCCCCAGCATTTT. Translating gives CASSYRSGELYSNQPQHF.

V is TRBV24-1 and J is TRBJ2-1; 8 bases map to TRBD2. Germline CDR1 reads KGHDR; CDR2 reads SFDVKD. This CDR3 has 15 residues. J was trimmed by 12 bases and V by 1 base; bases with no gene match: 10. CDR3 sequence: CATSDFSGTTYGQFF. As DNA, the CDR3 is TGTGCCACCAGTGATTTTAGCGGGACCACTTACGGGCAGTTCTTC.

This chain uses TRBV2 with TRBJ1-5; TRBD1 might be the D (5 bases). V dropped 3 bases and J dropped 4 bases, with 19 bases sitting between them. The CDR3 runs 17 residues. From germline, CDR1 is SNHLY and CDR2 FYNNEI. This chain's CDR3 is CASSEQGLAALNQPQHF. CDR3 DNA: TGTGCCAGCAGTGAGCAGGGCCTGGCTGCTCTGAATCAGCCCCAGCATTTT.

This chain links TRBV16 with TRBJ1-1; D uncertain. The CDR3 is 14 residues long. V was clipped by 2 bases and J by 5 bases, with 12 bases between them. Germline CDR1 reads KGHSY; CDR2 reads FQNENV. The CDR3 region is CASSQEREATEAFF. CDR3 nucleotide sequence: TGTGCCAGCAGCCAAGAGCGGGAGGCAACTGAAGCTTTCTTT.

The chain uses TRBV6-6 and TRBJ1-4; D is unclear. Germline CDR1 is MNHNY and CDR2 is SVGAGI (reference sequence). V lost 6 bases and J 7 bases, leaving 6 bases between the germline ends. The CDR3 sequence is 11 residues long. CDR3 loop: CASSNGEKLFF. The DNA for the CDR3 is TGTGCCAGCAGCAACGGTGAAAAACTGTTTTTT.

V usage is TRBV7-8 and J usage is TRBJ1-4; D call uncertain. Per the germline V gene, CDR1 is SGHVS and CDR2 is FQNEAQ. This CDR3 is built from 16 residues. V was pared by 0 bases and J by 5 bases, with 13 bases between. CDR3 in amino acids: CASSLAEGRSNEKLFF. Here the CDR3 DNA reads TGTGCCAGCAGCTTAGCTGAGGGCAGATCAAATGAAAAACTGTTTTTT. The full variable domain, in which reference TRBV7-8 and TRBJ1-4 provide the parts outside the CDR3, is GAGVSQSPRYKVAKRGQDVALRCDPISGHVSLFWYQQALGQGPEFLTYFQNEAQLDKSGLPSDRFFAERPEGSVSTLKIQRTQQEDSAVYLCASSLAEGRSNEKLFFGSGTQLSVL.

V and J are TRBV27 and TRBJ2-7; 8 nucleotides align to TRBD1. CDR1 MNHEY and CDR2 SMNVEV come from the germline V gene (reference sequence). J gave up 8 bases and V 2 bases, and 8 bases lay outside the gene matches. This CDR3 spans 14 amino acids. The CDR3 loop reads CASSLGTGLDKQYF. The CDR3 region has the DNA TGTGCCAGCAGTTTAGGGACAGGCCTTGACAAGCAGTACTTC.

The J gene is TRBJ1-2, the V gene TRBV12-3 or TRBV12-4; D call uncertain. V was clipped by 8 bases and J by 8 bases, with 15 bases between them. The CDR3 length is 12 residues. As DNA, the CDR3 is TGTGCCAGCCAACAGACTGCGGGCGGCTACACCTTC. Its translation is CASQQTAGGYTF.

The rearrangement joins TRBV6-5 to TRBJ1-1, with TRBD1 identical over 7 bases. CDR3 length: 16 amino acids. The ends lost 2 bases at V and 4 bases at J; junction bases unmatched: 10. The germline gives CDR1 MNHEY, CDR2 SVGAGI. This chain's CDR3 is CASSYQGQPLITEAFF. CDR3 in DNA: TGTGCCAGCAGTTACCAGGGACAGCCCTTGATCACTGAAGCTTTCTTT.

This sequence joins TRBV24-1 and TRBJ1-6, with TRBD1 matching 8 bases. This CDR3 has 14 residues. V lost 5 bases and J lost 7; bases outside the gene matches: 3. The germline V gene encodes CDR1 KGHDR and CDR2 SFDVKD. CDR3 nucleotides: TGTGCCACCAGTGGGGGACAGGAAAATTCACCCCTCCACTTT. It encodes CATSGGQENSPLHF.

The rearrangement links TRBV5-1 to TRBJ2-3, with TRBD2 matching 11 bases. The CDR3 is 14 residues long. V trimming: 4 bases; J trimming: 6 bases; junction bases outside the gene matches: 4. The germline V gene encodes CDR1 SGHRS and CDR2 YFSETQ. CDR3 region: CASSLSGRVDTQYF. The DNA of the CDR3 is TGCGCCAGCAGCCTTAGCGGGAGGGTGGATACGCAGTATTTT.

CDR3 in DNA: TGTGCCAGCAGCTTAGTCCCCGGGACTAGCGGGGAAGGTGAGCAGTTCTTC. Its translation: CASSLVPGTSGEGEQFF. The chain combines TRBV11-3 with TRBJ2-1; 13 nucleotides align to TRBD2. The CDR3 runs to 17 residues. CDR1 and CDR2 (germline): SGHNT, YENEEA. The J segment lost 9 bases and the V segment lost 1 base, leaving 9 bases of the junction unmatched.

The chain joins TRBV5-1 to TRBJ1-4; TRBD1 is a possible D gene (5 bases). In germline, CDR1 is SGHRS, CDR2 YFSETQ. The CDR3 spans 16 residues. Trimming removed 4 bases from V and 6 bases from J, with 19 bases in between. CDR3 sequence (DNA): TGCGCCAGCAGCCCGCCCCCGCAGGGTTTCGATGAAAAACTGTTTTTT. It encodes CASSPPPQGFDEKLFF. The whole variable domain, remainder taken from reference TRBV5-1 and TRBJ1-4, is KAGVTQTPRYLIKTRGQQVTLSCSPISGHRSVSWYQQTPGQGLQFLFEYFSETQRNKGNFPGRFSGRQFSNSRSEMNVSTLELGDSALYLCASSPPPQGFDEKLFFGSGTQLSVL.

The chain employs TRBV3-1 (or the pseudogene TRBV3-2) and TRBJ1-1, with 7 bases identical to TRBD1. The CDR3 runs 14 residues. The germline gives CDR1 LGHDT, CDR2 YNNKEL (reference sequence). V dropped 6 bases and J dropped 6; count of bases not matched to a gene: 10. The CDR3 reads CASSRTDREAEAFF. CDR3 nucleotide sequence: TGTGCCAGCAGTCGAACCGACAGGGAAGCTGAAGCTTTCTTT.

This clone was seen a handful of times. CDR3 sequence (DNA): TGTGCCAGCAGTGACATTCTAATTGGCGGGGGAGGGAGTGAAAAACTGTTTTTT. Its translation is CASSDILIGGGGSEKLFF. This chain connects TRBV6-1 to TRBJ1-4, with D possibly TRBD1 on 5 matching bases. The CDR3 is 18 residues long. Germline V lookup: CDR1 MNHNS, CDR2 SASEGT. The V gene lost 3 bases and the J gene lost 7 bases, with 24 bases spanning the gap.